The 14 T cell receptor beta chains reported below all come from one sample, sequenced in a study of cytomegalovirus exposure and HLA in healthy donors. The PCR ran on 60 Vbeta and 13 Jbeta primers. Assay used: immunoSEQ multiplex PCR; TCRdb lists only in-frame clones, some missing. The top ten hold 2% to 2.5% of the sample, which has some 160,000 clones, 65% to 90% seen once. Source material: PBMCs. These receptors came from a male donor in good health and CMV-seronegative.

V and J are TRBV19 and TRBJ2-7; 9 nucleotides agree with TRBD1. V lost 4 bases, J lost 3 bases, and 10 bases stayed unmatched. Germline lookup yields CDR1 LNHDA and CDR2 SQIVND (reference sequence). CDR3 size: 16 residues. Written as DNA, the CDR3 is TGTGCCAGTAGTACCCTATGGACAGGGGAAAGCTACGAGCAGTACTTC. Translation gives CASSTLWTGESYEQYF.

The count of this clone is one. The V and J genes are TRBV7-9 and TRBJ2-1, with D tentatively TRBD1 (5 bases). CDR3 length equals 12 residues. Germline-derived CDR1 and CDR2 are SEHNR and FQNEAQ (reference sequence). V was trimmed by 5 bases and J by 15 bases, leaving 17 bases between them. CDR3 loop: CASSPPAPQGFF. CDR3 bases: TGTGCCAGCAGCCCCCCGGCGCCTCAGGGGTTCTTC.

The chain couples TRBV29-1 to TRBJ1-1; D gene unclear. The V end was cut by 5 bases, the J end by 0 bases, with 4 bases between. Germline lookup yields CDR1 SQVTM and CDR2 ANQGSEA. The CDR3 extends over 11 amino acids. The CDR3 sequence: CSVQVNTEAFF. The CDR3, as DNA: TGCAGCGTTCAGGTGAACACTGAAGCTTTCTTT.

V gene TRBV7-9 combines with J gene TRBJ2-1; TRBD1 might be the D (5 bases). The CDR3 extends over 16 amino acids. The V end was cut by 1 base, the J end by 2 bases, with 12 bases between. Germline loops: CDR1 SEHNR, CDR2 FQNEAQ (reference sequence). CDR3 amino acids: CASSLEFQGTYNEQFF. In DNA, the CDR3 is TGTGCCAGCAGCTTAGAGTTCCAGGGAACCTACAATGAGCAGTTCTTC.

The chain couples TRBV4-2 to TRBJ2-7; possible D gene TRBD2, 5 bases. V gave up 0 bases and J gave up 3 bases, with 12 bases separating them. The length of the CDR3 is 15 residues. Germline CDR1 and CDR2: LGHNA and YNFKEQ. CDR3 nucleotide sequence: TGTGCCAGCAGCCAAGATGAGGGTATCCACTACGAGCAGTACTTC. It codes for CASSQDEGIHYEQYF.

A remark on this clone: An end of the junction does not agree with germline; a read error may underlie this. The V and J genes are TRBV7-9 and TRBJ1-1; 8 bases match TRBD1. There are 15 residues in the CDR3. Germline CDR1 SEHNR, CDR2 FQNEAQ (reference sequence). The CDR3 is CSSSLRQGLNTEAFF. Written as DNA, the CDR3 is TGTTCCAGCAGCCTACGACAGGGGCTGAACACTGAAGCTTTCTTT.

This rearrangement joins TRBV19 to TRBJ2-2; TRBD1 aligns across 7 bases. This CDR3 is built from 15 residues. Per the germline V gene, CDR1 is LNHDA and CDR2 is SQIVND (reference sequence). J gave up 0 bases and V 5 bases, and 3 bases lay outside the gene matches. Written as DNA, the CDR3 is TGTGCCAGTAGTGCCGGGACAGCGAACACCGGGGAGCTGTTTTTT. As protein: CASSAGTANTGELFF.

For the CDR3, the DNA is TGTGCCAGCAAGGGACAGGGATACAATGAGCAGTTCTTC. Protein product: CASKGQGYNEQFF. J is TRBJ2-1 and V is TRBV11-2, with 9 bases aligning to TRBD1. CDR1 and CDR2 (germline): SGHAT, FQNNGV. Trimming at V came to 7 bases and at J to 4 bases, leaving 2 bases not matched to a gene. The CDR3 loop spans 13 amino acids.

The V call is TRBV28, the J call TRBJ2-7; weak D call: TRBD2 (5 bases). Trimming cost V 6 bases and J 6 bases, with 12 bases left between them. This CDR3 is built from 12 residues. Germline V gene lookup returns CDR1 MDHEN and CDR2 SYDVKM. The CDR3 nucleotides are TGTGCCAGCAGGGGTGGGAGTGTCGAGCAGTACTTC. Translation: CASRGGSVEQYF.

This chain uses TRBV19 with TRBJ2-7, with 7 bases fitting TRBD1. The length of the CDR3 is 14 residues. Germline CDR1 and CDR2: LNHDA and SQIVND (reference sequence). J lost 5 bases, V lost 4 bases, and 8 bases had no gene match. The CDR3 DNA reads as TGTGCCAGTAGTACTCGAGGGGGCTTGGACGAGCAGTACTTC. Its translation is CASSTRGGLDEQYF.

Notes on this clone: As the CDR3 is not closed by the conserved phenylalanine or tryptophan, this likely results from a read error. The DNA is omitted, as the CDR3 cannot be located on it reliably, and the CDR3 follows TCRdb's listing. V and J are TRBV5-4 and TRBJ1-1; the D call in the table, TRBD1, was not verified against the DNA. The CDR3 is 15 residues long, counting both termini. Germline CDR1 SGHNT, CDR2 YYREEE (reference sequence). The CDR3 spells CASSSGHNRGRPGDL.

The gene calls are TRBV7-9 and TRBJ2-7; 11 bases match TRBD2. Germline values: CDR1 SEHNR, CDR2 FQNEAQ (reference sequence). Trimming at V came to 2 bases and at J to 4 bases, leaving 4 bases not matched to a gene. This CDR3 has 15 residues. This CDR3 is CASSLISGGAYEQYF. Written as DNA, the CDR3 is TGTGCCAGCAGCTTAATTAGCGGGGGGGCGTACGAGCAGTACTTC. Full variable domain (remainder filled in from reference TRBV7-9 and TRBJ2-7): DTGVSQNPRHKITKRGQNVTFRCDPISEHNRLYWYRQTLGQGPEFLTYFQNEAQLEKSRLLSDRFSAERPKGSFSTLEIQRTEQGDSAMYLCASSLISGGAYEQYFGPGTRLTVT.

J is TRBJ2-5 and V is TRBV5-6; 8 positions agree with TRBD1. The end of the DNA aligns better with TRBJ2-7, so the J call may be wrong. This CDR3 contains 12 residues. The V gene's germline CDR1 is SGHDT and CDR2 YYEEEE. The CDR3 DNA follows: TGTGCCAGCAGCTTGACAGGGGGCGAGCAGTACTTC. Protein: CASSLTGGEQYF.

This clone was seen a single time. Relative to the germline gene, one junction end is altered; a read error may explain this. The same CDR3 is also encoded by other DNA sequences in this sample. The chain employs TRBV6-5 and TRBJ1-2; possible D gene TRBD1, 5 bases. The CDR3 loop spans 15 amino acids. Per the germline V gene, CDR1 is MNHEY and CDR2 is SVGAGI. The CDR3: CASSYSMTDPRGYTF. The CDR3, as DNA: TGTGCCAGCAGCTACTCGATGACAGACCCTAGAGGCTACACCTTC.